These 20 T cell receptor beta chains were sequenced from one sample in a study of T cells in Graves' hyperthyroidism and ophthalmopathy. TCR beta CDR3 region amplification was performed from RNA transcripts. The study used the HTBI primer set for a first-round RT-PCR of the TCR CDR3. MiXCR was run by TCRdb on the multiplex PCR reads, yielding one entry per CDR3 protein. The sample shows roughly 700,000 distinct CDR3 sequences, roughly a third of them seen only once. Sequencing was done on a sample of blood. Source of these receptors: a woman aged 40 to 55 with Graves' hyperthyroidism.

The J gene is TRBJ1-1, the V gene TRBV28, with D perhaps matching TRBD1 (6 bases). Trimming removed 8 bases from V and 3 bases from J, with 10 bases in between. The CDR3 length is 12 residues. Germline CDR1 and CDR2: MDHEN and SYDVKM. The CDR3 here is CASQQGYTEAFF. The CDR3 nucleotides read TGTGCCAGCCAACAGGGATACACTGAAGCTTTCTTT. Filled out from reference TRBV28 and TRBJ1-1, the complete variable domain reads DVKVTQSSRYLVKRTGEKVFLECVQDMDHENMFWYRQDPGLGLRLIYFSYDVKMKEKGDIPEGYSVSREKKERFSLILESASTNQTSMYLCASQQGYTEAFFGQGTRLTVV.

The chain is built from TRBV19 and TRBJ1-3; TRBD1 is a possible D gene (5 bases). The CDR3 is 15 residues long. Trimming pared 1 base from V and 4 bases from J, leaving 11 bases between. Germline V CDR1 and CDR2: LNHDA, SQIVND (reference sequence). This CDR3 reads CASSIAGSAGNTIYF. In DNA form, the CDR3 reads TGTGCCAGTAGTATAGCAGGGTCAGCCGGAAACACCATATATTTT.

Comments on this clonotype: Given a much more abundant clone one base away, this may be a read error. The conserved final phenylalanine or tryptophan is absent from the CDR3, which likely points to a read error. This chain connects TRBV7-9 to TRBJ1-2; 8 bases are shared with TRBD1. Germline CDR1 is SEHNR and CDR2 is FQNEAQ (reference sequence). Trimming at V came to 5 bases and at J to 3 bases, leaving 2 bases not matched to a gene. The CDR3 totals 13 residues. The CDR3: CASSETGDYGYTL. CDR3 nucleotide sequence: TGTGCCAGCAGCGAGACAGGGGACTATGGCTACACCCTC.

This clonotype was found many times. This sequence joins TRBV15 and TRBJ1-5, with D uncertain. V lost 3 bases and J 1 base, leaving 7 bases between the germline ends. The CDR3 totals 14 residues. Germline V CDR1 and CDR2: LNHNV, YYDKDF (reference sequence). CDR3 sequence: CATSRSVSNQPQHF. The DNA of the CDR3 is TGTGCCACCAGCAGGTCGGTGAGCAATCAGCCCCAGCATTTT. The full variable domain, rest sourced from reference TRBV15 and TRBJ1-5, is DAMVIQNPRYQVTQFGKPVTLSCSQTLNHNVMYWYQQKSSQAPKLLFHYYDKDFNNEADTPDNFQSRRPNTSFCFLDIRSPGLGDTAMYLCATSRSVSNQPQHFGDGTRLSIL.

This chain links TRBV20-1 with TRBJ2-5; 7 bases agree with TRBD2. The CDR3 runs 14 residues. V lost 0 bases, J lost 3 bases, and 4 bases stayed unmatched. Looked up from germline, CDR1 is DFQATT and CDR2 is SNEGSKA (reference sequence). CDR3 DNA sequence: TGCAGTGCTAGAGACGTGGGGGGGAAAGAGACCCAGTACTTC. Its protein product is CSARDVGGKETQYF.

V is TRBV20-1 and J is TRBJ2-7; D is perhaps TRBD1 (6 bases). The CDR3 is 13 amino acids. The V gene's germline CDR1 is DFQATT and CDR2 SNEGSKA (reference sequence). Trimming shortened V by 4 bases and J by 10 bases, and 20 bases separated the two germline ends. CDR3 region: CSAKDDRSIDQYF. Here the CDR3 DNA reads TGCAGTGCTAAGGACGACAGGAGCATAGATCAGTACTTC.

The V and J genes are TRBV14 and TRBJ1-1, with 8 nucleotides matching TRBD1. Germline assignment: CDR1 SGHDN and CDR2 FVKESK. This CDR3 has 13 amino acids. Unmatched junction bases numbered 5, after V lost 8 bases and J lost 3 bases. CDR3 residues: CASAHRGYTEAFF. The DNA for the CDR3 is TGTGCCAGCGCCCACAGGGGGTACACTGAAGCTTTCTTT.

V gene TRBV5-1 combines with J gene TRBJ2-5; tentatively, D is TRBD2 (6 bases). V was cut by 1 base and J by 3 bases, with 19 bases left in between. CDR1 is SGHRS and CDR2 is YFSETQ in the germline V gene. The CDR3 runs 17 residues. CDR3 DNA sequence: TGCGCCAGCAGCTTGCCGAACCCGGGACTCCTAAAAGAGACCCAGTACTTC. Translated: CASSLPNPGLLKETQYF.

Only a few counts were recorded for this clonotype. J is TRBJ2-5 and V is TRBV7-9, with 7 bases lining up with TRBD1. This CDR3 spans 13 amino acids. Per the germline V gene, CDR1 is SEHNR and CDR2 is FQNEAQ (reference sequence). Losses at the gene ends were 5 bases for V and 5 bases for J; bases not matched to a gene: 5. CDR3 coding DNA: TGTGCCAGCAGCAGGGGGCAACGGGAGACCCAGTACTTC. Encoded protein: CASSRGQRETQYF.

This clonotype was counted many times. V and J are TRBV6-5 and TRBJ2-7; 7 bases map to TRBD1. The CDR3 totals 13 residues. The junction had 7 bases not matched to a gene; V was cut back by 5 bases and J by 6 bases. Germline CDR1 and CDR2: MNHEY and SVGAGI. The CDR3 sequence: CASSVNRGFEQYF. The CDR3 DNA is TGTGCCAGCAGTGTAAACAGGGGTTTCGAGCAGTACTTC.

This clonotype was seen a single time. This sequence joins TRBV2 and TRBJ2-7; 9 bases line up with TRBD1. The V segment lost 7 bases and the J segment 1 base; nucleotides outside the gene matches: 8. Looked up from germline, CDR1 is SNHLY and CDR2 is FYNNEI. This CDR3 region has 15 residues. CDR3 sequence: CASTSSGTGSYEQYF. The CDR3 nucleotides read TGTGCCAGCACCTCATCCGGGACAGGGTCCTACGAGCAGTACTTC. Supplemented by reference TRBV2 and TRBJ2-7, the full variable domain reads EPEVTQTPSHQVTQMGQEVILRCVPISNHLYFYWYRQILGQKVEFLVSFYNNEISEKSEIFDDQFSVERPDGSNFTLKIRSTKLEDSAMYFCASTSSGTGSYEQYFGPGTRLTVT.

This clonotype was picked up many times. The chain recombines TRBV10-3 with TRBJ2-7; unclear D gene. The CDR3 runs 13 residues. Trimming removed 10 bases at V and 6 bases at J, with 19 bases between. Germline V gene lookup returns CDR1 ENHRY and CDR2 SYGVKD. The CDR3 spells CATRTASEGEQYF. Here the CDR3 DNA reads TGTGCCACCAGGACGGCCAGTGAAGGCGAGCAGTACTTC.

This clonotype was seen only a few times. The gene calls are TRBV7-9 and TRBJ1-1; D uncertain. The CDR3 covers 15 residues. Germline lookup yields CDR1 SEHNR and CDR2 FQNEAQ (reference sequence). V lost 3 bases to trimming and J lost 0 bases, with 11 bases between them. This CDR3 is CASSFLESMNTEAFF. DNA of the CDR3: TGTGCCAGCAGCTTTTTAGAGTCTATGAACACTGAAGCTTTCTTT.

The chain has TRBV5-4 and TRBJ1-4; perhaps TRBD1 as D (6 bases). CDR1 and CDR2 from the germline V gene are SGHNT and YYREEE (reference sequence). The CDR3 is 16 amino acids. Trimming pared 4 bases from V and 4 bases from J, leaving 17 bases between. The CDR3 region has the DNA TGTGCCAGCAGCGGGGACATCGGGGCCGTTAATGAAAAACTGTTTTTT. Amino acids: CASSGDIGAVNEKLFF.

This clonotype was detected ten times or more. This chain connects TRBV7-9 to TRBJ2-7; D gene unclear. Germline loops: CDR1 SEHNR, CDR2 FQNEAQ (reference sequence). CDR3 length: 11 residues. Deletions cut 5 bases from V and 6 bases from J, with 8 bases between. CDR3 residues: CASSLTSEQYF. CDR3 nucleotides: TGTGCCAGCAGCCTGACTTCCGAGCAGTACTTC.

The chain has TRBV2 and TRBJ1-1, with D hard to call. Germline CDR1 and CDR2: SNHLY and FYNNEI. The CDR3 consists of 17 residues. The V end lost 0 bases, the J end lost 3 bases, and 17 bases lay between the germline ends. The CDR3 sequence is CASSEARFGEGDTEAFF. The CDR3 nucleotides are TGTGCCAGCAGTGAAGCTCGATTTGGGGAGGGAGACACTGAAGCTTTCTTT. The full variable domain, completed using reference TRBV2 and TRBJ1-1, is EPEVTQTPSHQVTQMGQEVILRCVPISNHLYFYWYRQILGQKVEFLVSFYNNEISEKSEIFDDQFSVERPDGSNFTLKIRSTKLEDSAMYFCASSEARFGEGDTEAFFGQGTRLTVV.

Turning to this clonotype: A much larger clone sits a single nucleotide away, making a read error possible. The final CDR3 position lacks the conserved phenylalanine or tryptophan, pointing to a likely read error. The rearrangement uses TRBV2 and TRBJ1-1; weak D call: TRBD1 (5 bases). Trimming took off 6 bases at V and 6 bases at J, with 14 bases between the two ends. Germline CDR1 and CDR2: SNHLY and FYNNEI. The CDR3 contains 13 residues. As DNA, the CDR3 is TGTGCCAGCAGGGGGGACGGGTCAGCTGAAGCTTTCCTT. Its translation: CASRGDGSAEAFL.

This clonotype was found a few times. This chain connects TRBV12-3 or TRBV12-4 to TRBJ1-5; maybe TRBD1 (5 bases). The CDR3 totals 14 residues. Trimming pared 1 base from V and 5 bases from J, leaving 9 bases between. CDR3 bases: TGTGCCAGCAGTTTAGTTTCGGGGGATCAGCCCCAGCATTTT. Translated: CASSLVSGDQPQHF.

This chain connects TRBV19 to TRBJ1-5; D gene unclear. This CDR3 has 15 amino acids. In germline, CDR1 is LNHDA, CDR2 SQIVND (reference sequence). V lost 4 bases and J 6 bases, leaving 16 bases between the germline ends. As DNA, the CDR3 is TGTGCCAGTAGTAACCGCCGAAGGGAGAGTCAGCCCCAGCATTTT. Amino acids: CASSNRRRESQPQHF.

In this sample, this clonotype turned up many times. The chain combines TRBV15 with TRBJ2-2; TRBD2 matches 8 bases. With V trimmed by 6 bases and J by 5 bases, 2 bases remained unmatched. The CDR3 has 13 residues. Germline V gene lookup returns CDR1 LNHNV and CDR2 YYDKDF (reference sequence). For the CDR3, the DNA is TGTGCCACCAGGCAGCGGGGGACCGGGGAGCTGTTTTTT. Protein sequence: CATRQRGTGELFF. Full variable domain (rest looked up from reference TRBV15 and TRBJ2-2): DAMVIQNPRYQVTQFGKPVTLSCSQTLNHNVMYWYQQKSSQAPKLLFHYYDKDFNNEADTPDNFQSRRPNTSFCFLDIRSPGLGDTAMYLCATRQRGTGELFFGEGSRLTVL.